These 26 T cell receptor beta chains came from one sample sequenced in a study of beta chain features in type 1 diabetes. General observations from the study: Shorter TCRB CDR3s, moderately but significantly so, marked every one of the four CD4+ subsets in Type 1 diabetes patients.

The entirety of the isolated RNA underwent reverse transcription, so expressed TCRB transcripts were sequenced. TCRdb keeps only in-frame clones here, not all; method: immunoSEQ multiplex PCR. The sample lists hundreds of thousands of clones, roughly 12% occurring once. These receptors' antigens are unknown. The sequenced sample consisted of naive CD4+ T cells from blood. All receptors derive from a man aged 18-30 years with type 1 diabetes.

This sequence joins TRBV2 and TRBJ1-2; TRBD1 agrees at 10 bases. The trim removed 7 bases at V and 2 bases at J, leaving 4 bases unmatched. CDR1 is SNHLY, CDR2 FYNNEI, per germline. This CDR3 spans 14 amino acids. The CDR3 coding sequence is TGTGCCAGCAATGGACAGGGGGTCAACTATGGCTACACCTTC. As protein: CASNGQGVNYGYTF.

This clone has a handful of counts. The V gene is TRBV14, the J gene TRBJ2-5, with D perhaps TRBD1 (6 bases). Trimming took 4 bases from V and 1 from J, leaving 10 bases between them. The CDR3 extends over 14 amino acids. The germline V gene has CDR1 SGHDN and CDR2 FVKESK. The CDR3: CASSPGVPQETQYF. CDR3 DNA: TGTGCCAGCAGCCCAGGGGTTCCCCAAGAGACCCAGTACTTC.

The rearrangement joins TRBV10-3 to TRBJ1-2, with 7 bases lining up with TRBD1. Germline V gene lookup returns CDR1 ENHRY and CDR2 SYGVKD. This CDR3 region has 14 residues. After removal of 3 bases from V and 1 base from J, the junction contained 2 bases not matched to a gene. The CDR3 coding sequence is TGTGCCATCAGTGATGGACAGGATAACTATGGCTACACCTTC. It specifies CAISDGQDNYGYTF.

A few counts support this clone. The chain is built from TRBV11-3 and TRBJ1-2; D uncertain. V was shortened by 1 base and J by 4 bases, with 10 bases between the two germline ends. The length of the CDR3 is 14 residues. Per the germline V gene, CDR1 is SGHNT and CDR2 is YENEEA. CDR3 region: CASSLAPGFYGYTF. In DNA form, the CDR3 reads TGTGCCAGCAGCTTAGCTCCGGGCTTCTATGGCTACACCTTC.

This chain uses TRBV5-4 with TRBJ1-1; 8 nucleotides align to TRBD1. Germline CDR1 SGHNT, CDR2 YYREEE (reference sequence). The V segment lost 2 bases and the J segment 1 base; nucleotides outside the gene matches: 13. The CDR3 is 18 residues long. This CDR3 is CASSLTGGKGEGNTEAFF. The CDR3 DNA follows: TGTGCCAGCAGCTTAACAGGGGGTAAGGGTGAAGGGAACACTGAAGCTTTCTTT.

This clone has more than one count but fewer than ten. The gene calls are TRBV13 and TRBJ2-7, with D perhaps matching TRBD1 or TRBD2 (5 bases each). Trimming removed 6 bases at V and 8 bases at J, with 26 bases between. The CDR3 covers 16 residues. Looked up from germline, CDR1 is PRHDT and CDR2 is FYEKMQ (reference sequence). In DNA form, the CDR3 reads TGTGCCAGCAGTTTACCAAAAGGGACCGCCGGGGAACAGCAGTACTTC. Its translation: CASSLPKGTAGEQQYF.

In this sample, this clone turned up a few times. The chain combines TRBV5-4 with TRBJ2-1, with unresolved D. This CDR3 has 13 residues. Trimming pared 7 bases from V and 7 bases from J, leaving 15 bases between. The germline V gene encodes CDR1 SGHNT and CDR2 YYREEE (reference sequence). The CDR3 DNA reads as TGTGCCAGCGGATCCCAAGGGCCGAATGAGCAGTTCTTC. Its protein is CASGSQGPNEQFF.

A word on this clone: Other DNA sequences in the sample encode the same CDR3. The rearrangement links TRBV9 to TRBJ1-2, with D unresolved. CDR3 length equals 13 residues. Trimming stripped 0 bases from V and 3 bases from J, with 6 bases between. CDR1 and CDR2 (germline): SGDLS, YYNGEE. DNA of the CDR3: TGTGCCAGCAGCGTAGGGGAGGACTATGGCTACACCTTC. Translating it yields CASSVGEDYGYTF.

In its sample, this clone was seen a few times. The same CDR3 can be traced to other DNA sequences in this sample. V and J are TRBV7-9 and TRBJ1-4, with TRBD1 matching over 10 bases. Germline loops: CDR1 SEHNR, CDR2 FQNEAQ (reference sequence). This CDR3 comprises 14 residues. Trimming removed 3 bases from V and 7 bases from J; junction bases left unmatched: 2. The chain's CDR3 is CASSFGQGGEKLFF. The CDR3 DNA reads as TGTGCCAGCAGCTTCGGACAGGGGGGTGAAAAACTGTTTTTT.

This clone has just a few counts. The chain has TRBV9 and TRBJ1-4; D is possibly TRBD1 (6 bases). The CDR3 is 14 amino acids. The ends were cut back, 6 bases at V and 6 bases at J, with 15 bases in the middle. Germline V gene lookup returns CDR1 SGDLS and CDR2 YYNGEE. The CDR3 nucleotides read TGTGCCAGCACAGCCTCGGACAGCGATGAAAAACTGTTTTTT. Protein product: CASTASDSDEKLFF.

In nucleotides, the CDR3 is TGTGCCAGCAGCTCAGGGGGATGGGTCTACGAGCAGTACTTC. Its translation is CASSSGGWVYEQYF. The chain employs TRBV5-4 and TRBJ2-7; 7 nucleotides line up with TRBD1. After removal of 3 bases from V and 3 bases from J, the junction contained 6 bases not matched to a gene. The germline V gene encodes CDR1 SGHNT and CDR2 YYREEE (reference sequence). This CDR3 comprises 14 residues.

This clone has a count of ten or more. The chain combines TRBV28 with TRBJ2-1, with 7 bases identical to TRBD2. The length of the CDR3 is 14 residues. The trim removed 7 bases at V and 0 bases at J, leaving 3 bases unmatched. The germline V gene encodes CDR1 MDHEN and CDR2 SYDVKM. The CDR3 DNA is TGTGCCAGCAAGCGGGACGGCTCCTACAATGAGCAGTTCTTC. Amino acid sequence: CASKRDGSYNEQFF.

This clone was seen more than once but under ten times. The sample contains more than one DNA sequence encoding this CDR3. CDR3 sequence (DNA): TGTGCCAGCAGCTTGGCAGGGGGCAATCAGCCCCAGCATTTT. Its protein is CASSLAGGNQPQHF. This chain connects TRBV5-4 to TRBJ1-5; TRBD1 is a possible D gene (6 bases). The CDR3 runs 14 residues. Trimming took 0 bases from V and 2 from J, leaving 6 bases between them. The germline gives CDR1 SGHNT, CDR2 YYREEE (reference sequence).

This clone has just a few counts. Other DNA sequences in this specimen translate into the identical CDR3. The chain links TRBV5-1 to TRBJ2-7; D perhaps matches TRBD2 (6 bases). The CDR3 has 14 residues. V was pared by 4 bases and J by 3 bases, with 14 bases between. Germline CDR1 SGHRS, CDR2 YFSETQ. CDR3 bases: TGCGCCAGCAGCCCCCGGGACTCAGGCTACGAGCAGTACTTC. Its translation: CASSPRDSGYEQYF.

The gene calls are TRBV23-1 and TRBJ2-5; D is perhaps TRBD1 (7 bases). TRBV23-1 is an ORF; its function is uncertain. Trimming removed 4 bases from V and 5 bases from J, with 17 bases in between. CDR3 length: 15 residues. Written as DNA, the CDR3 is TGCGCCAGCAGTCCCCCAGGGGGGTTGGGGGAGACCCAGTACTTC. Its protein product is CASSPPGGLGETQYF.

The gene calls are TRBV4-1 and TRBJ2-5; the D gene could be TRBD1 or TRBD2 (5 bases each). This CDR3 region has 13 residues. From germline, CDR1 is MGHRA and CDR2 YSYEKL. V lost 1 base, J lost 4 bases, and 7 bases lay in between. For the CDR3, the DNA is TGCGCCAGCAGCCAAGTTGGGGGAGAGACCCAGTACTTC. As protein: CASSQVGGETQYF.

CDR3: CASSQGPTSGGTDTQYF. As DNA, the CDR3 is TGTGCCAGCAGCCAAGGCCCGACTAGCGGGGGGACAGATACGCAGTATTTT. The rearrangement uses TRBV4-2 and TRBJ2-3; 13 nucleotides match TRBD2. V gave up 1 base and J gave up 3 bases; unmatched junction bases: 4. CDR1 and CDR2 (germline): LGHNA, YNFKEQ. This CDR3 has 17 amino acids.

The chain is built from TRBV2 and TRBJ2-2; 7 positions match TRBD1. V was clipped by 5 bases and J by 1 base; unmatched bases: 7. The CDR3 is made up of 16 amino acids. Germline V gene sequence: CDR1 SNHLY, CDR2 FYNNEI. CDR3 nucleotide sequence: TGTGCCAGCAGTTCGCTCGGGACAGAGAACACCGGGGAGCTGTTTTTT. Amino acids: CASSSLGTENTGELFF.

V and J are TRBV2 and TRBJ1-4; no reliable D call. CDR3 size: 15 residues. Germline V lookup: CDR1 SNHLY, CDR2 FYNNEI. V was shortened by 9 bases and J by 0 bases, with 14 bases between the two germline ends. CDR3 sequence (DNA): TGTGCCAGTAGAGTGGTCGGCGCAACTAATGAAAAACTGTTTTTT. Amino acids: CASRVVGATNEKLFF. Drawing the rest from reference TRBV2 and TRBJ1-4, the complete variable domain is EPEVTQTPSHQVTQMGQEVILRCVPISNHLYFYWYRQILGQKVEFLVSFYNNEISEKSEIFDDQFSVERPDGSNFTLKIRSTKLEDSAMYFCASRVVGATNEKLFFGSGTQLSVL.

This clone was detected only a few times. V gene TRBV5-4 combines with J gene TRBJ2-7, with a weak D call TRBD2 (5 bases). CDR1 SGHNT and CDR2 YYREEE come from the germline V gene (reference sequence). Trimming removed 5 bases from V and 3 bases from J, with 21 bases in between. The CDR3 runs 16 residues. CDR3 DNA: TGTGCCAGCAGGGGAGCGGCCCCTTTGCCCCTCTACGAGCAGTACTTC. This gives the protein CASRGAAPLPLYEQYF.

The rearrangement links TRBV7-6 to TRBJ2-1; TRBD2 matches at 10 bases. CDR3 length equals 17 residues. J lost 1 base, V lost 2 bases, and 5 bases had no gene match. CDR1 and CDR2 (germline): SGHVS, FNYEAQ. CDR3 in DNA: TGTGCCAGCAGCTTAAACAGCGGGGGGGCATCCTACAATGAGCAGTTCTTC. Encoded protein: CASSLNSGGASYNEQFF.

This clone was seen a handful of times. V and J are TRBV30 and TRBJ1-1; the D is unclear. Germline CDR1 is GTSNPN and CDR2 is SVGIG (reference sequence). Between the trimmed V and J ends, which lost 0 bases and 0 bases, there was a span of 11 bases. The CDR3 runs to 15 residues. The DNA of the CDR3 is TGTGCCTGGAGTGTACCGGGGATGTTGAACACTGAAGCTTTCTTT. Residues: CAWSVPGMLNTEAFF.

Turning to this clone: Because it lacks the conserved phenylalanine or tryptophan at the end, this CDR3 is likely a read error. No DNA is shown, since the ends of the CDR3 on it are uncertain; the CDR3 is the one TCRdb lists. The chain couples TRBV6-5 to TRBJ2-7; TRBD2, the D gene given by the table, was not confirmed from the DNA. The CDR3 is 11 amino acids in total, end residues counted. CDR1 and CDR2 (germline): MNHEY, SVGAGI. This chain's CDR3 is CASSFPPYEAL.

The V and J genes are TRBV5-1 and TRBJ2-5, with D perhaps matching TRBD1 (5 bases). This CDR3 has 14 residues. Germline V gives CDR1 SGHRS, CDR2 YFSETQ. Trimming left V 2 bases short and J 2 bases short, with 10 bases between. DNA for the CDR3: TGCGCCAGCAGCTTTAACACAGGTCAAGAGACCCAGTACTTC. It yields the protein CASSFNTGQETQYF.

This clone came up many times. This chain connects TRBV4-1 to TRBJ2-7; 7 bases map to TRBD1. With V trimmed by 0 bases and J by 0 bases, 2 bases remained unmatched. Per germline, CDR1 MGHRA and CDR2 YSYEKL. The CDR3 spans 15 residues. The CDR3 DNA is TGCGCCAGCAGCCAAGAGGACAGGAGCTCCTACGAGCAGTACTTC. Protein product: CASSQEDRSSYEQYF.

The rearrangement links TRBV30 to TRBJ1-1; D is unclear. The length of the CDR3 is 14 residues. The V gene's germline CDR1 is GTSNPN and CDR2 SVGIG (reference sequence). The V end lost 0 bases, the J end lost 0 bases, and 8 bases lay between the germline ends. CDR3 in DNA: TGTGCCTGGAGTGTAAATTTGTTGAACACTGAAGCTTTCTTT. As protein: CAWSVNLLNTEAFF.